A selection of T cell receptor beta chains follows, all from one sample in a study of beta chain features in type 1 diabetes. Sequencing was performed with immunoSEQ multiplex PCR; in TCRdb, only in-frame clones are kept and a portion is missing. The sample yields 300,000 to 350,000 clones, 13% seen once. The sample comprised naive CD4+ T cells from blood. These receptors were collected from a woman under 30 with type 1 diabetes. CDR3s include the opening cysteine and the closing phenylalanine or tryptophan.

>TRBJ2-1|TRBV5-1
CASSLAIGEGQFF
>TRBJ2-7|TRBV28
CASRLLTGSEQYF
>TRBJ1-1|TRBV28
CASSLIEQVAFF
>TRBJ2-1|TRBV7-8
CASSLYKEQFF
>TRBJ2-4|TRBV15
CATSLRQGVAKNIQYF
>TRBJ1-5|TRBV7-2
CASSLVGTEGQPQHF
>TRBJ1-5|TRBV6-6
CASSYSFNQPQHF
>TRBJ1-5|TRBV19
CASMVSGGMQPQHF
>TRBJ2-1|TRBV7-3
CASSPPGQPTKQFF
>TRBJ2-2|TRBV5-1
CASSPDTGELFF
>TRBJ2-3|TRBV5-4
CASSSGTSGTTDTQYF
>TRBJ1-4|TRBV5-4
CASSSEFGTNEKLFF
>TRBJ2-3|TRBV5-4
CASSSPGGLADTQYF
>TRBJ2-1|TRBV6-6
CASRYRQSSYNEQFF
>TRBJ2-2|TRBV7-2
CASSLVGGLGNTGELFF
>TRBJ2-3|TRBV29-1
CSVGRLAGGPGTDTQYF
>TRBJ1-5|TRBV29-1
CSVVWGLGQPQHF
>TRBJ1-4|TRBV28
CASKELGSNEKLFF
>TRBJ2-5|TRBV7-2
CASSLAPGAETQYF
>TRBJ1-1|TRBV7-2
CASRPGQGNTEAFF
>TRBJ2-1|TRBV28
CASADPWSHNEQFF
>TRBJ2-5|TRBV7-9
CASSRSPGETQYF
>TRBJ2-1|TRBV18
CASSRNRGNEQFF
>TRBJ1-4|TRBV7-9
CASSLGGGGASNEKLFF
>TRBJ2-2|TRBV30
CAWSNSGRTGELFF
>TRBJ2-5|TRBV7-9
CASSLALMTGGTYQETQYF
>TRBJ2-7|TRBV14
CASSQVTRGEQYF
>TRBJ2-5|TRBV18
CASSPPGVSETQYF
>TRBJ1-1|TRBV29-1
CSVEVRENTEAFF
>TRBJ2-3|TRBV7-2
CASSTAVTDTQYF
>TRBJ2-1|TRBV28
CASSSYRLAGGHTAINEQFF
>TRBJ1-1|TRBV2
CASTSDFAGTEAFF
>TRBJ1-5|TRBV30
CASREGNSNQPQHF
>TRBJ2-7|TRBV6-5
CASSQTPSYEQYF
>TRBJ2-3|TRBV11-3
CASSSSGGTDTQYF
>TRBJ2-7|TRBV25-1
CASSLAGRSYEQYF
>TRBJ2-3|TRBV20-1
CSALLERAQYF
>TRBJ1-1|TRBV29-1
CSVKGVLNTEAFF
>TRBJ2-3|TRBV27
CASTRTGRVTGTDTQYF
>TRBJ1-2|TRBV28
CASSIDRAIYGYTF
>TRBJ2-2|TRBV11-2
CASTSRDRNTGELFF
>TRBJ2-1|TRBV4-1
CASSPGRGRTYNEQFF
>TRBJ1-5|TRBV19
CASHRDREGQPQHF
>TRBJ2-1|TRBV5-1
CASSLGGGGPGTGGFGEQFF
>TRBJ2-3|TRBV28
CASSPYSGGSTDTQYF
>TRBJ2-2|TRBV5-4
CASSARLAANTGELFF
>TRBJ1-5|TRBV2
CASRLQGGPGQPQHF
>TRBJ2-7|TRBV30
CAWATGIYEQYF
>TRBJ2-6|TRBV18
CASSPPGAGANVLTF
>TRBJ2-1|TRBV6-6
CASLSGVYNEQFF
>TRBJ2-3|TRBV10-3
CAISESLLDRGSGTQYF
>TRBJ2-1|TRBV18
CASSPRRAPNNEQFF
>TRBJ2-4|TRBV2
CASMEGLAKNIQYF
>TRBJ2-1|TRBV25-1
CASSDRVNNEQFF
>TRBJ1-2|TRBV11-2
CASRLGSQPRYGYTF
>TRBJ2-5|TRBV11-2
CASSSTLAGQETQYF
>TRBJ2-3|TRBV5-4
CASSPLTRGGTDTQYF
>TRBJ2-1|TRBV15
CATSRLGYEQFF